A selection of T cell receptor beta chains follows, all from one sample in a study of T cell responses to AZD1222 COVID-19 vaccine. Sequenced by immunoSEQ multiplex PCR; TCRdb stores in-frame clones only, minus some. The sample records about 55,000 clones, about 85% being singletons. The starting material was peripheral blood, obtained on day 0 of AZD1222 vaccination. The receptors shown here come from an adult in good health. Both conserved end residues are part of each CDR3. A D gene is named only where the DNA matches it firmly. Clone size is given for some rows only: seen once, a few or many times, or a class if the clone is expanded.

abundance: NA
v_gene: TRBV4-3
j_gene: TRBJ1-2
d_gene: NA
CDR3aa: CASSQSRGNYGYTF
CDR3nt: TGCGCCAGCAGCCAATCCAGGGGTAACTATGGCTACACCTTC

abundance: NA
v_gene: TRBV19
j_gene: TRBJ2-1
d_gene: NA
CDR3aa: CASREDADNEQFF
CDR3nt: TGTGCCAGTAGGGAGGACGCGGACAATGAGCAGTTCTTC

abundance: NA
v_gene: TRBV23-1
j_gene: TRBJ1-1
d_gene: NA
CDR3aa: CATKPVPEAFF
CDR3nt: TGCGCCACGAAACCGGTCCCTGAAGCTTTCTTT

abundance: NA
v_gene: TRBV3-1/TRBV3-2
j_gene: TRBJ1-5
d_gene: NA
CDR3aa: CASSQVGAQACNQPQHF
CDR3nt: TGTGCCAGCAGCCAAGTTGGAGCGCAGGCGTGCAATCAGCCCCAGCATTTT

abundance: once
v_gene: TRBV2
j_gene: TRBJ1-2
d_gene: NA
CDR3aa: CASSEEGSRQPHNYGYTF
CDR3nt: TGTGCCAGCAGTGAAGAGGGCAGCAGACAGCCTCATAACTATGGCTACACCTTC

abundance: NA
v_gene: TRBV3-1/TRBV3-2
j_gene: TRBJ1-1
d_gene: NA
CDR3aa: CASSQRQATEAFF
CDR3nt: TGTGCCAGCAGCCAAAGACAGGCAACTGAAGCTTTCTTT

abundance: NA
v_gene: TRBV19
j_gene: TRBJ1-1
d_gene: TRBD1
CDR3aa: CASSTINRGRTEAFF
CDR3nt: TGTGCCAGTAGTACCATAAACAGGGGGCGCACTGAAGCTTTCTTT

abundance: NA
v_gene: TRBV6-1
j_gene: TRBJ1-5
d_gene: NA
CDR3aa: CASSEADNQPQHF
CDR3nt: TGTGCCAGCAGTGAAGCGGACAATCAGCCCCAGCATTTT

abundance: once
v_gene: TRBV6-2/TRBV6-3
j_gene: TRBJ1-5
d_gene: TRBD1
CDR3aa: CASSYEEGAGNQPQHF
CDR3nt: TGTGCCAGCAGTTACGAGGAGGGGGCGGGCAATCAGCCCCAGCATTTT

abundance: NA
v_gene: TRBV11-2
j_gene: TRBJ1-1
d_gene: NA
CDR3aa: CAAQVWQNRTEAFF
CDR3nt: TGTGCCGCTCAGGTTTGGCAAAACCGCACTGAAGCTTTCTTT

abundance: once
v_gene: TRBV11-1
j_gene: TRBJ2-7
d_gene: NA
CDR3aa: CASTPGRSPGEQYF
CDR3nt: TGTGCCAGCACTCCAGGCAGGAGCCCGGGCGAGCAGTACTTC

abundance: NA
v_gene: TRBV19
j_gene: TRBJ1-6
d_gene: NA
CDR3aa: CASTPQDGHYNSPLHF
CDR3nt: TGTGCCAGTACCCCGCAGGATGGGCACTATAATTCACCCCTCCACTTT

abundance: NA
v_gene: TRBV6-2/TRBV6-3
j_gene: TRBJ2-7
d_gene: NA
CDR3aa: CASSWGFYEQYF
CDR3nt: TGTGCCAGCAGTTGGGGGTTTTACGAGCAGTACTTC

abundance: once
v_gene: TRBV15
j_gene: TRBJ1-6
d_gene: NA
CDR3aa: CATSSKGTANSPLHF
CDR3nt: TGTGCCACCAGCAGCAAGGGGACGGCTAATTCACCCCTCCACTTT

abundance: few
v_gene: TRBV3-1/TRBV3-2
j_gene: TRBJ2-2
d_gene: NA
CDR3aa: CASSQEDSRPDTGELFF
CDR3nt: TGTGCCAGCAGCCAAGAGGATAGCAGACCCGACACCGGGGAGCTGTTTTTT

abundance: once
v_gene: TRBV6-6
j_gene: TRBJ2-7
d_gene: NA
CDR3aa: CASSYSPGGGGEQYF
CDR3nt: TGTGCCAGCAGTTACTCACCCGGAGGGGGCGGCGAGCAGTACTTC

abundance: NA
v_gene: TRBV27
j_gene: TRBJ1-6
d_gene: NA
CDR3aa: CASSTVTGSRSPLHF
CDR3nt: TGTGCCAGCAGTACGGTAACAGGGAGTCGATCACCCCTCCACTTT

abundance: NA
v_gene: TRBV24-1
j_gene: TRBJ2-3
d_gene: NA
CDR3aa: CATKDSNTDTQYF
CDR3nt: TGTGCCACTAAGGACTCCAACACAGATACGCAGTATTTT

abundance: NA
v_gene: TRBV10-2
j_gene: TRBJ2-3
d_gene: NA
CDR3aa: CASSESGAIRTDTQYF
CDR3nt: TGCGCCAGCAGTGAATCGGGGGCGATACGCACAGATACGCAGTATTTT

abundance: NA
v_gene: TRBV4-1
j_gene: TRBJ2-3
d_gene: TRBD2
CDR3aa: CASSPRGGRNTQYF
CDR3nt: TGCGCCAGCAGCCCTCGGGGGGGCCGGAATACGCAGTATTTT

abundance: NA
v_gene: TRBV3-1/TRBV3-2
j_gene: TRBJ1-5
d_gene: NA
CDR3aa: CASSLTGSNQPQHF
CDR3nt: TGTGCCAGCAGCCTAACCGGCAGCAATCAGCCCCAGCATTTT

abundance: NA
v_gene: TRBV6-2/TRBV6-3
j_gene: TRBJ1-5
d_gene: NA
CDR3aa: CASSYFAGLNQPQHF
CDR3nt: TGTGCCAGCAGTTACTTCGCCGGCCTCAATCAGCCCCAGCATTTT

abundance: NA
v_gene: TRBV2
j_gene: TRBJ1-4
d_gene: TRBD1
CDR3aa: CATGTDNEKLFF
CDR3nt: TGTGCCACAGGGACAGATAATGAAAAACTGTTTTTT

abundance: NA
v_gene: TRBV7-9
j_gene: TRBJ1-6
d_gene: TRBD1
CDR3aa: CASSARQGARSPLHF
CDR3nt: TGTGCCAGCAGCGCCAGACAGGGGGCAAGGTCACCCCTCCACTTT

abundance: medium-sized
v_gene: TRBV4-2
j_gene: TRBJ1-5
d_gene: TRBD1
CDR3aa: CASSQDLGTGNQPQHF
CDR3nt: TGTGCCAGCAGCCAAGATCTCGGGACAGGGAATCAGCCCCAGCATTTT

abundance: NA
v_gene: TRBV4-3
j_gene: TRBJ1-4
d_gene: NA
CDR3aa: CASSLSSEGPNEKLFF
CDR3nt: TGCGCCAGCAGCCTATCAAGCGAAGGGCCAAATGAAAAACTGTTTTTT